These 18 T cell receptor beta chains came from one sample sequenced in a study of tumor and adjacent non-tumor tissue in lung cancer. Three rounds of nested PCR, following a modified ARM-PCR protocol, produced the TCRbeta library. One entry per CDR3 protein results from TCRdb running MiXCR on the multiplex PCR reads. The sample comprises around 210,000 distinct CDR3 sequences, roughly 70% of which are singletons, and 20% to 25% rests with the top ten. RNA was extracted from bulk tissue without any cell sorting. Sequenced: lung tumor tissue. These receptors all stem from a man in his 60s with non-small cell lung cancer.

As concerns this clonotype: One end of the junction does not line up with germline, which may come from a read error. This chain uses TRBV11-2 with TRBJ2-1; D not certain. Germline lookup yields CDR1 SGHAT and CDR2 FQNNGV. The length of the CDR3 is 13 residues. CDR3 sequence reads: CTSSSAFYKEQFF. The CDR3 nucleotides are TGTACCAGTAGCTCTGCATTTTACAAAGAGCAGTTCTTC. The full variable domain, its missing parts supplied by reference TRBV11-2 and TRBJ2-1, is EAGVAQSPRYKIIEKRQSVAFWCNPISGHATLYWYQQILGQGPKLLIQFQNNGVVDDSQLPKDRFSAERLKGVDSTLKIQPAKLEDSAVYLCTSSSAFYKEQFFGPGTRLTVL.

The chain has TRBV6-5 and TRBJ1-2; D is possibly TRBD1 (5 bases). This CDR3 region has 13 residues. V was clipped by 11 bases and J by 2 bases, with 15 bases between them. CDR1 MNHEY and CDR2 SVGAGI come from the germline V gene. The CDR3 here is CADTPGQNYGYTF. CDR3 coding DNA: TGTGCCGACACCCCGGGGCAGAACTATGGCTACACCTTC.

The sample holds one count of this clonotype. Compared with germline, one end of the junction differs, possibly owing to a read error. This chain links TRBV28 with TRBJ1-6; D might be TRBD1 (6 bases). Germline V gene lookup returns CDR1 MDHEN and CDR2 SYDVKM. This CDR3 contains 14 residues. The CDR3, as DNA: TGTGCCTGCAGGCTGGGACAAAGGAATTCACCCCTCCACTTT. Its translation is CACRLGQRNSPLHF.

In regard to this clonotype: A read error may produce the germline difference seen at one junction end. CDR3 amino acids: CASSQDTSWNTEELFF. CDR3 coding DNA: TGTGCCAGCAGCCAAGATACTAGCTGGAACACCGAGGAGCTGTTTTTT. The rearrangement links TRBV4-2 to TRBJ2-2; D perhaps matches TRBD2 (6 bases). This CDR3 comprises 16 residues. The germline CDR1 and CDR2 sequences are LGHNA and YNFKEQ.

A remark on this clonotype: The CDR3 does not close with the conserved phenylalanine or tryptophan, likely indicating a read error. V gene TRBV6-2 or TRBV6-3 combines with J gene TRBJ2-7; possibly TRBD1 for D (6 bases). CDR3 length equals 15 residues. Between the trimmed V and J ends, which lost 0 bases and 3 bases, there was a span of 12 bases. Germline CDR1 MNHEY, CDR2 SVGEGT. The CDR3 nucleotides are TGTGCCAGCAGTTACTCATCCAGGGGCTACTACGAGCAGTACTTA. This gives the protein CASSYSSRGYYEQYL.

Notes on this clonotype: A much larger clone differs by one base, so this may be a read error. This chain joins TRBV20-1 and TRBJ2-7; 10 bases agree with TRBD2. From germline, CDR1 is DFQATT and CDR2 SNEGSKA (reference sequence). Trimming cost V 6 bases and J 1 base; bases outside gene matches: 6. The CDR3 has 14 residues. CDR3 protein: CSAPGLARSYEQYF. CDR3 nucleotide sequence: TGCAGTGCGCCGGGACTAGCGAGATCCTACGAGCAGTACTTC.

This clonotype showed up just once. V and J are TRBV11-3 and TRBJ2-7; D is ambiguous. Germline V lookup: CDR1 SGHNT, CDR2 YENEEA. Deletions cut 6 bases from V and 10 bases from J, with 25 bases between. The length of the CDR3 is 15 residues. CDR3 protein: CASSYRSGLTYNQYF. In DNA form, the CDR3 reads TGTGCCAGCAGTTATCGGTCTGGATTAACCTACAACCAGTACTTC.

The chain employs TRBV5-1 and TRBJ2-2; 7 bases line up with TRBD1. Germline values: CDR1 SGHRS, CDR2 YFSETQ. The length of the CDR3 is 15 residues. The ends lost 8 bases at V and 0 bases at J; junction bases unmatched: 7. This chain's CDR3 is CASTRGRSNTGELFF. The CDR3 DNA reads TGCGCCAGTACCAGGGGGAGATCGAACACCGGGGAGCTGTTTTTT.

Turning to this clonotype: This sequence may be a read error, since a much larger clone differs from it by one base. V usage is TRBV29-1 and J usage is TRBJ1-2; tentatively, D is TRBD1 (5 bases). Trimming left V 7 bases short and J 5 bases short, with 11 bases between. The CDR3 runs to 11 residues. Germline CDR1 SQVTM, CDR2 ANQGSEA. CDR3 bases: TGCAGCGCTCGGGGCAGATATGGCTACACCTTC. Encoded protein: CSARGRYGYTF.

As for this clonotype: No conserved phenylalanine or tryptophan is present at the end of the CDR3, so a read error is the likely explanation. The V call is TRBV6-2 or TRBV6-3, the J call TRBJ2-7; D is possibly TRBD2 (6 bases). The ends were cut back, 11 bases at V and 3 bases at J, with 17 bases in the middle. Germline values: CDR1 MNHEY, CDR2 SVGEGT. The CDR3 is 13 residues long. DNA for the CDR3: TGTGCCGGCCGGAGGGCCGGGATCTACGAGCAGTACTCC. Its protein product is CAGRRAGIYEQYS.

This clonotype has just one count. A much larger clone lies a single base off, so this may be a read error. DNA for the CDR3: TGCAGTGCTATGCGGGGCGGCTCTGGGGCCAACGTCCTGACTTTC. Its translation is CSAMRGGSGANVLTF. The J gene is TRBJ2-6, the V gene TRBV20-1, with a tentative D call TRBD2 (6 bases). Trimming left V 4 bases short and J 0 bases short, with 10 bases between. This CDR3 is 15 amino acids long. CDR1 DFQATT and CDR2 SNEGSKA come from the germline V gene (reference sequence).

With regard to this clonotype: A junction end diverges from the germline sequence, so it may reflect a read error. The rearrangement uses TRBV11-3 and TRBJ2-2; D perhaps matches TRBD2 (5 bases). The CDR3 has 18 amino acids. CDR1 is SGHNT, CDR2 YENEEA, per germline. The CDR3 DNA reads TGTGCCAGCAGCCCCCCAATCGCACTAAGACCGAACACCGGGGAGCTTTTTTTT. Amino acids: CASSPPIALRPNTGELFF.

This clonotype was counted ten times or more. V gene TRBV6-2 or TRBV6-3 combines with J gene TRBJ2-7; 7 positions match TRBD1. V lost 7 bases and J lost 2; bases outside the gene matches: 2. Germline CDR1 and CDR2: MNHEY and SVGEGT. The CDR3 totals 12 residues. The CDR3 DNA follows: TGTGCCAGCACCGACAGGGCCTACGAGCAGTACTTC. This encodes CASTDRAYEQYF.

To note about this clonotype: A much larger clonotype is one base distant, so this may be a read error. The V and J genes are TRBV20-1 and TRBJ2-3, with TRBD2 matching 8 bases. The CDR3 has 13 residues. Germline CDR1 reads DFQATT; CDR2 reads SNEGSKA (reference sequence). The CDR3 bases are TGCAGTGCTACGGGGGGGGGCACAGATATGCAGTATTTT. It yields the protein CSATGGGTDMQYF.

A note on this clonotype: A clone one base away is much larger, so this may be a read error. This rearrangement joins TRBV12-3 or TRBV12-4 to TRBJ1-5; possible D gene TRBD1, 5 bases. The CDR3 spans 13 residues. Trimming left V 2 bases short and J 11 bases short, with 13 bases between. CDR3 DNA sequence: TGTGCCAGCAGTTTATTGAGGGACCAGTCCCAGCATTTT. Amino acid sequence: CASSLLRDQSQHF.

About this clonotype: Germline and junction disagree at one end, which may indicate a read error. The V gene is TRBV4-3, the J gene TRBJ2-7, with 7 positions matching TRBD1. This CDR3 region has 14 residues. Germline V gives CDR1 LGHNA, CDR2 YSLEER. This chain's CDR3 is CVSSQDLQGYEQYF. CDR3 nucleotides: TGCGTCAGCAGCCAAGATCTACAGGGGTACGAGCAGTACTTC.

About this clonotype: A much larger clone sits a single nucleotide away, making a read error possible. The V call is TRBV6-5, the J call TRBJ1-1, with D unclear. This CDR3 is built from 14 residues. Germline CDR1 is MNHEY and CDR2 is SVGAGI. CDR3 DNA sequence: TGTGCCTGCAGTTACGATTATAGGAACACTGAAGCTTTCTTT. Translation: CACSYDYRNTEAFF.

Of note for this clonotype: A junction boundary mismatches the germline segment, possibly from a read error. V and J are TRBV20-1 and TRBJ1-6; perhaps TRBD1 as D (6 bases). The CDR3 has 15 residues. Per germline, CDR1 DFQATT and CDR2 SNEGSKA (reference sequence). The DNA for the CDR3 is TGCAGTGCTAGAGAAAGACAGGACAATAATTCACCCTTCCACTTT. Protein: CSARERQDNNSPFHF.